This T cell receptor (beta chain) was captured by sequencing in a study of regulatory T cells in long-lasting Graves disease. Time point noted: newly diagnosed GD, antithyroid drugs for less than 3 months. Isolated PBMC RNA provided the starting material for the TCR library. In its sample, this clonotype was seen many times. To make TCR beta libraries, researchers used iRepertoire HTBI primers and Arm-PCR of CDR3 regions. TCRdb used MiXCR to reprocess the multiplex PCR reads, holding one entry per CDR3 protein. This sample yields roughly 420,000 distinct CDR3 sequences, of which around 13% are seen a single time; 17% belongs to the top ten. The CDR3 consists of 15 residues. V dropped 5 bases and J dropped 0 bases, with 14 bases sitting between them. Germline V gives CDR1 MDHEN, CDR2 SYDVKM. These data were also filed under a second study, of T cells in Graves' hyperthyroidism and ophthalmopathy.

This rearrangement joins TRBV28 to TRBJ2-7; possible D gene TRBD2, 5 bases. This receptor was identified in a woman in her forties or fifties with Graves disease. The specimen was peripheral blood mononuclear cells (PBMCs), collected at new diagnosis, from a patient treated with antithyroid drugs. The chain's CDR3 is CASSERAESSYEQYF. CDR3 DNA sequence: TGTGCCAGCAGTGAGAGAGCGGAAAGCTCCTACGAGCAGTACTTC.